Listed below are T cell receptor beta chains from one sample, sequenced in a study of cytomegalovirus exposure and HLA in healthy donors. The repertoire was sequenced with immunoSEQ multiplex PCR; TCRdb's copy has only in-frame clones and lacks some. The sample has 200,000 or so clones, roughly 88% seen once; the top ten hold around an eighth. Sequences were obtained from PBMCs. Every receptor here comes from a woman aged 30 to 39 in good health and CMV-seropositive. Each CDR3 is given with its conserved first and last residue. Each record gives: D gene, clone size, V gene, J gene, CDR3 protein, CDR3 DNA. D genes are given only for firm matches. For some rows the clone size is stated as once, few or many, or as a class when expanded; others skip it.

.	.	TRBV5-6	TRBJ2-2	CASSFYLRTANTGELFF	TGTGCCAGCAGCTTTTACCTCCGAACTGCGAACACCGGGGAGCTGTTTTTT
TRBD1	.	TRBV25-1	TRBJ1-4	CASSAPGQKEKLFF	TGTGCCAGCAGTGCACCGGGACAGAAGGAAAAACTGTTTTTT
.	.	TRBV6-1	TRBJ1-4	CASSDQGGNEKLFF	TGTGCCAGCAGTGACCAGGGTGGGAATGAAAAACTGTTTTTT
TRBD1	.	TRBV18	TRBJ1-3	CASSPGRDSGNTIYF	TGTGCCAGCTCACCGGGCCGGGACAGCGGAAACACCATATATTTT
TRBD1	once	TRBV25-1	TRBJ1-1	CASGLTGRTEAFF	TGTGCCAGCGGATTGACAGGGCGAACTGAAGCTTTCTTT
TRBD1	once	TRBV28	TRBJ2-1	CASSGDRTYNEQFF	TGTGCCAGCAGTGGGGACAGGACTTACAATGAGCAGTTCTTC
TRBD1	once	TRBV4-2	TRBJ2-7	CASSHSRGSYYEQYF	TGTGCCAGCAGCCACTCCAGGGGGTCATACTACGAGCAGTACTTC
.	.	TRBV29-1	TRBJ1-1	CSVVSRAGSEAFF	TGCAGCGTTGTAAGTCGCGCAGGGTCTGAAGCTTTCTTT
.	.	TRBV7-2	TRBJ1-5	CASSPPSGQPQHF	TGTGCCAGCAGCCCCCCGTCCGGTCAGCCCCAGCATTTT
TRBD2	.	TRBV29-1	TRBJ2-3	CSVAGRAGGVIDTQYF	TGCAGCGTTGCCGGTCGAGCGGGAGGGGTTATAGATACGCAGTATTTT
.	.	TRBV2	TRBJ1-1	CASSGPNTEAFF	TGTGCCAGCAGTGGGCCGAACACTGAAGCTTTCTTT
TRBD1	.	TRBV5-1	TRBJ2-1	CASSLASGGGGEQFF	TGCGCCAGCAGCTTGGCGTCAGGGGGCGGCGGTGAGCAGTTCTTC
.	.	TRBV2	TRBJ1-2	CASLGQGIVYTF	TGTGCCAGCCTGGGCCAGGGGATAGTCTACACCTTC
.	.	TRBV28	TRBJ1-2	CASSLDSNYGYTF	TGTGCCAGCAGTTTGGACAGTAACTATGGCTACACCTTC
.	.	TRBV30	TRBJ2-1	CAWSPPAGLSRRGRQFF	TGTGCCTGGAGTCCCCCGGCAGGGCTGTCCCGGCGGGGAAGGCAGTTCTTC
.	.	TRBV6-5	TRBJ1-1	CASSYGGAAATEAFF	TGTGCCAGCAGTTACGGGGGGGCGGCGGCCACTGAAGCTTTCTTT
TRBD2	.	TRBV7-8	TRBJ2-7	CASSIGLAGVSEQYF	TGTGCCAGCAGCATCGGACTAGCGGGAGTTAGCGAGCAGTACTTC
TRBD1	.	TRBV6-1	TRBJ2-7	CASSDQGDSYEQYF	TGTGCCAGCAGTGACCAGGGGGACTCCTACGAGCAGTACTTC
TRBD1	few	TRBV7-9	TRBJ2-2	CASSSQGASGEYRELFF	TGTGCCAGCAGCTCACAGGGGGCGTCTGGGGAATACCGGGAGCTGTTTTTT
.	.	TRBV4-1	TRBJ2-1	CASSQDSLLLRGEQFF	TGCGCCAGCAGCCAAGATAGCTTATTACTAAGGGGTGAGCAGTTCTTC
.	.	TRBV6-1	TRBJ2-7	CASSERLLSSYEQYF	TGTGCCAGCAGCGAAAGACTACTCAGCTCCTACGAGCAGTACTTC
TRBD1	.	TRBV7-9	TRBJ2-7	CASSSRDRVTYEQYF	TGTGCCAGCAGCTCCCGGGACAGGGTAACCTACGAGCAGTACTTC
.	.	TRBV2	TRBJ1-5	CASSAGPLGGNQPQHF	TGTGCCAGCAGTGCAGGTCCTCTCGGGGGCAATCAGCCCCAGCATTTT
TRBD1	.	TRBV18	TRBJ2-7	CASSRGDRGVQYF	TGTGCCAGCTCACGAGGGGACAGGGGTGTGCAGTACTTC
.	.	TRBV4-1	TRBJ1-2	CASSQEGQGSGYTF	TGCGCCAGCAGCCAAGAGGGGCAGGGGAGCGGCTACACCTTC
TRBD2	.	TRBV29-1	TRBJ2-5	CSVIAGAAETQYF	TGCAGCGTTATCGCGGGAGCGGCGGAGACCCAGTACTTC
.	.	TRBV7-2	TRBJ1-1	CASTLALGRGTEAFF	TGTGCCAGCACCCTAGCTCTGGGCAGGGGCACTGAAGCTTTCTTT
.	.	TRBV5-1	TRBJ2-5	CASSASSAETQYF	TGCGCCAGCAGCGCTTCTAGCGCGGAGACCCAGTACTTC